Following are 24 T cell receptor beta chains from one sample sequenced in a study of T cell responses to AZD1222 COVID-19 vaccine. Only in-frame clones appear in the TCRdb table, and some are missing; sequencing was by immunoSEQ multiplex PCR. The data hold 100,000 to 150,000 clones, with approximately 92% observed a single time. The specimen was peripheral blood, collected 28 days after the second AZD1222 dose. These receptors all come from an adult who received the AZD1222 COVID-19 vaccine.

This chain uses TRBV6-2 or TRBV6-3 with TRBJ2-3; D is ambiguous. V lost 2 bases and J lost 0, with 6 bases in between. Germline loops: CDR1 MNHEY, CDR2 SVGEGT. This CDR3 spans 14 amino acids. Here the CDR3 reads CASSYLRSTDTQYF. CDR3 in DNA: TGTGCCAGCAGTTACCTCAGGAGCACAGATACGCAGTATTTT.

The chain has TRBV4-3 and TRBJ2-3; tentatively, D is TRBD1 (7 bases). The V and J ends lost 2 bases and 4 bases respectively, with 10 bases between them. The germline gives CDR1 LGHNA, CDR2 YSLEER. This CDR3 spans 14 amino acids. In nucleotides, the CDR3 is TGCGCCAGCAGCCAACAGGGGGGAGCAGATACGCAGTATTTT. It encodes CASSQQGGADTQYF.

CDR3 residues: CASSLAGYRTDTQYF. The DNA for the CDR3 is TGTGCCAGCAGCTTAGCAGGCTACCGCACAGATACGCAGTATTTT. V and J are TRBV5-8 and TRBJ2-3; D gene unclear. Germline V lookup: CDR1 SGHTS, CDR2 YDEGEE. Trimming removed 2 bases at V and 1 base at J, with 11 bases between. CDR3 length: 15 amino acids.

The chain employs TRBV6-6 and TRBJ1-4; TRBD1 might be the D (6 bases). CDR3 length: 14 amino acids. CDR1 is MNHNY, CDR2 SVGAGI, per germline (reference sequence). The V end lost 6 bases, the J end lost 3 bases, and 11 bases lay between the germline ends. CDR3 protein: CASSQGGANEKLFF. The CDR3 DNA reads TGTGCCAGCAGCCAAGGGGGGGCTAATGAAAAACTGTTTTTT.

This clone was recorded only once. The V gene is TRBV3-1 (or the pseudogene TRBV3-2), the J gene TRBJ2-5; the match to TRBD2 covers 7 bases. The CDR3 contains 14 residues. V shed 0 bases and J 9 bases; nucleotides not matched to a gene: 7. CDR1 and CDR2 from the germline V gene are LGHDT and YNNKEL (reference sequence). The CDR3 here is CASSQEGRVMAQYF. CDR3 nucleotides: TGTGCCAGCAGCCAAGAAGGGAGGGTAATGGCCCAGTACTTC.

The rearrangement joins TRBV24-1 to TRBJ2-1, with 7 bases matching TRBD2. Per the germline V gene, CDR1 is KGHDR and CDR2 is SFDVKD. The CDR3 is made up of 16 amino acids. V was pared by 1 base and J by 4 bases, with 6 bases of the junction left unmatched. The CDR3 is CATSDFRASGYNEQFF. The CDR3 nucleotides read TGTGCCACCAGTGATTTCAGGGCTAGCGGTTACAATGAGCAGTTCTTC.

V usage is TRBV27 and J usage is TRBJ2-1; no clear D gene. Germline-derived CDR1 and CDR2 are MNHEY and SMNVEV (reference sequence). V lost 5 bases and J lost 7, with 9 bases in between. CDR3 length: 12 residues. The CDR3, as DNA: TGTGCCAGCAGTGACTCCTTAAATGAGCAGTTCTTC. It translates to CASSDSLNEQFF.

This chain uses TRBV14 with TRBJ2-2; D possibly matches TRBD1 or TRBD2 (6 bases each). CDR3 length equals 17 residues. Trimming removed 3 bases at V and 5 bases at J, with 19 bases between. Germline CDR1 SGHDN, CDR2 FVKESK. DNA of the CDR3: TGTGCCAGCAGCCAGGGGCCCAGGGGAGGTTCGACCGGGGAGCTGTTTTTT. As protein: CASSQGPRGGSTGELFF.

The chain combines TRBV11-2 with TRBJ1-2, with 7 bases matching TRBD1. V shed 5 bases, J shed 5 bases, and the junction held 5 bases outside the gene matches. This CDR3 has 13 residues. Germline V CDR1 and CDR2: SGHAT, FQNNGV. The CDR3, as DNA: TGTGCCAGCAGCCCCGGGACAGCTTATGGCTACACCTTC. Protein sequence: CASSPGTAYGYTF.

The V call is TRBV28, the J call TRBJ2-5, with D perhaps being TRBD1 or TRBD2 (5 bases each). The V gene lost 0 bases and the J gene lost 4 bases, with 9 bases spanning the gap. The germline gives CDR1 MDHEN, CDR2 SYDVKM. There are 14 residues in the CDR3. CDR3 protein: CASSLWFGGETQYF. Written as DNA, the CDR3 is TGTGCCAGCAGTTTATGGTTTGGGGGAGAGACCCAGTACTTC.

V usage is TRBV7-8 and J usage is TRBJ1-2; the D gene is possibly TRBD1 (6 bases). This CDR3 spans 16 amino acids. V was clipped by 2 bases and J by 0 bases, with 13 bases between them. CDR1 SGHVS and CDR2 FQNEAQ come from the germline V gene. CDR3 region: CASSLKGRDTNYGYTF. DNA for the CDR3: TGTGCCAGCAGCTTAAAGGGAAGGGACACTAACTATGGCTACACCTTC. Combining the CDR3 with reference TRBV7-8 and TRBJ1-2 gives the whole variable domain GAGVSQSPRYKVAKRGQDVALRCDPISGHVSLFWYQQALGQGPEFLTYFQNEAQLDKSGLPSDRFFAERPEGSVSTLKIQRTQQEDSAVYLCASSLKGRDTNYGYTFGSGTRLTVV.

This chain joins TRBV6-1 and TRBJ1-6; tentative D call: TRBD1 (6 bases). Germline-derived CDR1 and CDR2 are MNHNS and SASEGT. Between the trimmed V and J ends, which lost 3 bases and 10 bases, there was a span of 28 bases. The CDR3 extends over 19 amino acids. DNA of the CDR3: TGTGCCAGCAGTGAGTCTAAGAACAGGGTTATGTTTCCAGGGTCACCCCTCCACTTT. It specifies CASSESKNRVMFPGSPLHF.

The chain is built from TRBV9 and TRBJ1-2, with 7 bases fitting TRBD1. Trimming at V came to 3 bases and at J to 3 bases, leaving 5 bases not matched to a gene. Looked up from germline, CDR1 is SGDLS and CDR2 is YYNGEE. This CDR3 contains 14 residues. As DNA, the CDR3 is TGTGCCAGCAGCGGAGGACAGGCTCACTATGGCTACACCTTC. It is translated as CASSGGQAHYGYTF.

This chain uses TRBV9 with TRBJ2-7; possible D gene TRBD2, 6 bases. CDR3 length: 15 amino acids. Trimming removed 0 bases at V and 2 bases at J, with 12 bases between. In germline, CDR1 is SGDLS, CDR2 YYNGEE. The CDR3 sequence is CASSVGGALTYEQYF. In nucleotides, the CDR3 is TGTGCCAGCAGCGTAGGCGGGGCCTTGACCTACGAGCAGTACTTC.

The V gene is TRBV19, the J gene TRBJ2-1; D remains unclear. CDR3 length: 13 amino acids. The germline V gene has CDR1 LNHDA and CDR2 SQIVND (reference sequence). Trimming removed 7 bases from V and 2 bases from J, with 9 bases in between. The CDR3 bases are TGTGCCAGTAATCCCAGTGCCTACAATGAGCAGTTCTTC. Amino acid sequence: CASNPSAYNEQFF. Complete variable domain (other parts from reference TRBV19 and TRBJ2-1): DGGITQSPKYLFRKEGQNVTLSCEQNLNHDAMYWYRQDPGQGLRLIYYSQIVNDFQKGDIAEGYSVSREKKESFPLTVTSAQKNPTAFYLCASNPSAYNEQFFGPGTRLTVL.

This chain uses TRBV19 with TRBJ1-2; D ambiguous. The CDR3 covers 16 residues. Germline V gene sequence: CDR1 LNHDA, CDR2 SQIVND (reference sequence). The V gene lost 5 bases and the J gene lost 6 bases, with 22 bases spanning the gap. In DNA form, the CDR3 reads TGTGCCAGTAGTGCCTACTCCGTGGACCTGAGGGATGGCTACACCTTC. Protein product: CASSAYSVDLRDGYTF.

The CDR3 sequence: CATSDTGRNYGYTF. The CDR3 bases are TGTGCCACCAGTGATACGGGACGGAACTATGGCTACACCTTC. This rearrangement joins TRBV24-1 to TRBJ1-2; perhaps TRBD1 as D (5 bases). CDR1 is KGHDR, CDR2 SFDVKD, per germline. Trimming left V 3 bases short and J 2 bases short, with 9 bases between. This CDR3 comprises 14 residues.

DNA of the CDR3: TGTGCCAGCAGGAGGGCTAGCCAGACAGATACGCAGTATTTT. Translated, it gives CASRRASQTDTQYF. V usage is TRBV6-6 and J usage is TRBJ2-3, with a weak D call TRBD2 (5 bases). The germline gives CDR1 MNHNY, CDR2 SVGAGI (reference sequence). This CDR3 is built from 14 residues. V gave up 6 bases and J gave up 3 bases, with 13 bases separating them.

V gene TRBV10-3 combines with J gene TRBJ2-3, with 8 bases lining up with TRBD2. CDR1 and CDR2 (germline): ENHRY, SYGVKD. Unmatched junction bases numbered 6, after V lost 10 bases and J lost 3 bases. The CDR3 is made up of 13 amino acids. The CDR3 sequence: CATRGGATDTQYF. The CDR3 nucleotides are TGTGCCACCCGGGGGGGCGCGACAGATACGCAGTATTTT.

The J gene is TRBJ2-2, the V gene TRBV7-9, with unresolved D. Germline V lookup: CDR1 SEHNR, CDR2 FQNEAQ (reference sequence). V lost 2 bases, J lost 4 bases, and 8 bases lay in between. The CDR3 length is 14 residues. DNA for the CDR3: TGTGCCAGCAGCTTAATCGGAGCCACCGGGGAGCTGTTTTTT. The encoded protein is CASSLIGATGELFF.

The V and J genes are TRBV4-1 and TRBJ1-4; D unclear. This CDR3 contains 15 residues. CDR1 and CDR2 (germline): MGHRA, YSYEKL. V lost 4 bases to trimming and J lost 0 bases, with 9 bases between them. CDR3 nucleotides: TGCGCCAGCAGCCTAAACGGGGCAACTAATGAAAAACTGTTTTTT. Amino acid sequence: CASSLNGATNEKLFF.

This clone was seen a single time. The chain employs TRBV27 and TRBJ1-1, with TRBD1 as a possible D gene (6 bases). Germline lookup yields CDR1 MNHEY and CDR2 SMNVEV (reference sequence). This CDR3 is built from 13 residues. Trimming left V 2 bases short and J 4 bases short, with 8 bases between. The chain's CDR3 is CASSLGGATEAFF. CDR3 in DNA: TGTGCCAGCAGTTTAGGGGGGGCCACTGAAGCTTTCTTT.

The chain is built from TRBV12-3 or TRBV12-4 and TRBJ1-1; D uncertain. V was cut by 5 bases and J by 7 bases, with 11 bases left in between. There are 12 residues in the CDR3. The CDR3 region is CASSRRAGEAFF. CDR3 in DNA: TGTGCCAGCAGTCGAAGGGCTGGTGAAGCTTTCTTT.

This clone was picked up one time. This chain uses TRBV21-1 with TRBJ2-7; the DNA was not compared with TRBD1, the D call given in the table. TRBV21-1 is a documented pseudogene. This CDR3 comprises 11 residues. CDR3 in DNA: TGTGCCAGCCCAGCGTGGGCAGGGGCGTACTTC. Translation gives CASPAWAGAYF.